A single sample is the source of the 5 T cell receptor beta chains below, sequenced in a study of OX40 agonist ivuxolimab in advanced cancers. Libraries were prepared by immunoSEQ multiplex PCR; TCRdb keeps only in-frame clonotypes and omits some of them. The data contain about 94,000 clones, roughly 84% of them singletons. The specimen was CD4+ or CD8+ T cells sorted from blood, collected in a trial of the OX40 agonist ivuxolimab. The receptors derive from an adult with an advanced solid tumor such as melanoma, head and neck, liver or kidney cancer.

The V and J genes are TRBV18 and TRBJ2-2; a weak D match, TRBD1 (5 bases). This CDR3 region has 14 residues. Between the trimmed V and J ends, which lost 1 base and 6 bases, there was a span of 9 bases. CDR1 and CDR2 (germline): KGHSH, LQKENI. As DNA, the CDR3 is TGTGCCAGCTCACCACAGGGGTCCGCCGGGGAGCTGTTTTTT. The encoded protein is CASSPQGSAGELFF.

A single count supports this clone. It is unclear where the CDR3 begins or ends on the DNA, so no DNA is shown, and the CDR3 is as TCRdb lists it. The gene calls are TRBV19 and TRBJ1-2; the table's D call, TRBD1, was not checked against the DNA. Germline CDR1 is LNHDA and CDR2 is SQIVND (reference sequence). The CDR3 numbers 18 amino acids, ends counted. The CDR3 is CASSIRARVDPANYGYTF.

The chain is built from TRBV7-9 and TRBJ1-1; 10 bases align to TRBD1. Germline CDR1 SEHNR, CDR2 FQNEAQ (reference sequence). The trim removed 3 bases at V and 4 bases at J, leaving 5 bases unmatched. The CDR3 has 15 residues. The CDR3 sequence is CASSFTGTGATEAFF. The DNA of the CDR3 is TGTGCCAGCAGCTTTACCGGGACAGGGGCCACTGAAGCTTTCTTT.

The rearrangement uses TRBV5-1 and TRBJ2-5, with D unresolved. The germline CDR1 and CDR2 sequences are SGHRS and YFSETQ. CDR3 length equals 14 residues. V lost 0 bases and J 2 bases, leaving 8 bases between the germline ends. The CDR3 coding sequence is TGCGCCAGCAGCTTGGGAGACTCGCAAGAGACCCAGTACTTC. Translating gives CASSLGDSQETQYF.

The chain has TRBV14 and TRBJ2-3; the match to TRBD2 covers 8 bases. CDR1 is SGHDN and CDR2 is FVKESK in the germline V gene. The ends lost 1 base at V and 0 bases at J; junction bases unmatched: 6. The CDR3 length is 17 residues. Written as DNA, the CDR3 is TGTGCCAGCAGCCAAGGTCTTCGGGGGGGCAGCACAGATACGCAGTATTTT. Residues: CASSQGLRGGSTDTQYF.